These 23 T cell receptor beta chains were all obtained from the same sample, sequenced in a study of response to subunit inactivated influenza vaccine (dated by TCRdb to 2016 to 2019). The library was prepared using RT-PCR. Instrument used: Illumina HiSeq 2500. TCRdb cleaned the public reads at Q25 with fastp, built clones with MiXCR and kept in-frame beta chains. Here each entry gathers all rows of one CDR3 protein and keeps the most common genes and DNA. The sample profile shows 700,000 to 900,000 distinct CDR3 sequences; about 20% of them were found once. The ten largest clones capture around 9.6% of the sample. The starting material was PBMCs from blood, obtained more than 4 days after vaccination. The receptor set was obtained from a man between 50 and 59 years old who received an inactivated influenza vaccine. Donor details come from another sample of the same person, matched by shared clones.

The J gene is TRBJ2-5, the V gene TRBV28; 8 nucleotides align to TRBD2. The CDR3 spans 16 residues. Germline lookup yields CDR1 MDHEN and CDR2 SYDVKM. V shed 8 bases and J 1 base; nucleotides not matched to a gene: 12. CDR3 loop: CASEGPPGGLQETQYF. For the CDR3, the DNA is TGTGCCAGCGAAGGCCCCCCGGGGGGGCTCCAAGAGACCCAGTACTTC.

The chain is built from TRBV7-2 and TRBJ1-6; 7 bases are a match to TRBD1. Germline CDR1 reads SGHTA; CDR2 reads FQGNSA. J lost 9 bases, V lost 8 bases, and 13 bases had no gene match. This CDR3 region has 15 residues. The CDR3 bases are TGTGCCAGCGGTACTCGGACAGGCTTCGGTTCACCCCTCCACTTT. Translated: CASGTRTGFGSPLHF.

This clonotype was recorded many times. This chain joins TRBV7-3 and TRBJ2-3; D uncertain. The germline V and J ends were trimmed by 2 bases and 8 bases, with 14 bases remaining between them. Germline CDR1 is SGHTA and CDR2 is FQGTGA. The CDR3 extends over 14 amino acids. CDR3 loop: CASSLSPGEPTQYF. CDR3 sequence (DNA): TGTGCCAGCAGCTTATCCCCTGGGGAACCTACGCAGTATTTT.

This clonotype showed up just once. The chain joins TRBV6-2 or TRBV6-3 to TRBJ2-7; D gene ambiguous. Germline V lookup: CDR1 MNHEY, CDR2 SVGEGT. Trimming pared 2 bases from V and 4 bases from J, leaving 21 bases between. The CDR3 length is 17 residues. The CDR3 loop is CASSYPEQNVRRYEQYF. The DNA for the CDR3 is TGTGCCAGCAGTTACCCGGAGCAAAACGTGAGACGATACGAGCAGTACTTC.

This clonotype has only a few counts. The V gene is TRBV9, the J gene TRBJ2-5; 9 bases align to TRBD2. V lost 0 bases to trimming and J lost 3 bases; unmatched junction nucleotides: 6. Germline values: CDR1 SGDLS, CDR2 YYNGEE. The CDR3 loop spans 16 amino acids. CDR3 amino acids: CASSVVPSGNEETQYF. In DNA form, the CDR3 reads TGTGCCAGCAGCGTAGTACCTAGCGGGAATGAAGAGACCCAGTACTTC.

This clonotype has just a few counts. The genes are TRBV20-1 and TRBJ1-1; tentative D call: TRBD1 (5 bases). The CDR3 is 14 amino acids. Germline CDR1 DFQATT, CDR2 SNEGSKA (reference sequence). V lost 0 bases to trimming and J lost 8 bases, with 16 bases between them. The CDR3 DNA is TGCAGTGCTAGAGATATCGGGGCCACGAGAGAAGCTTTCTTT. Amino acids: CSARDIGATREAFF.

CDR3 in amino acids: CASSLGRQRTGELFF. The CDR3 DNA sequence: TGCGCCAGCAGCTTGGGTCGGCAGAGGACCGGGGAGCTGTTTTTT. The genes are TRBV5-1 and TRBJ2-2; no clear D gene. CDR1 and CDR2 (germline): SGHRS, YFSETQ. V was shortened by 0 bases and J by 5 bases, with 11 bases between the two germline ends. This CDR3 is 15 amino acids long. The full variable domain, with the rest looked up from reference TRBV5-1 and TRBJ2-2, is KAGVTQTPRYLIKTRGQQVTLSCSPISGHRSVSWYQQTPGQGLQFLFEYFSETQRNKGNFPGRFSGRQFSNSRSEMNVSTLELGDSALYLCASSLGRQRTGELFFGEGSRLTVL.

Only a few counts were recorded for this clonotype. J is TRBJ1-5 and V is TRBV6-6; 7 bases agree with TRBD1. V dropped 6 bases and J dropped 6; count of bases not matched to a gene: 5. This CDR3 spans 13 amino acids. Germline V gene sequence: CDR1 MNHNY, CDR2 SVGAGI (reference sequence). CDR3 in DNA: TGTGCCAGCAGACCGACAGGGACTCAGCCCCAGCATTTT. This translates into CASRPTGTQPQHF.

This clonotype showed up just a few times. Here the CDR3 DNA reads TGCAGCGGCGACAGGGGGGTCCGCACAGATACGCAGTATTTT. This encodes CSGDRGVRTDTQYF. The chain employs TRBV29-1 and TRBJ2-3; TRBD1 aligns across 9 bases. Germline values: CDR1 SQVTM, CDR2 ANQGSEA. Losses at the gene ends were 7 bases for V and 1 base for J; bases not matched to a gene: 6. The CDR3 sequence is 14 residues long.

This clonotype appeared a few times. This chain connects TRBV5-5 to TRBJ2-7; D might be TRBD1 or TRBD2, each matching 5 bases. CDR3 length: 14 amino acids. CDR1 is SGHKS and CDR2 is YYEKEE in the germline V gene (reference sequence). The V end was cut by 4 bases, the J end by 3 bases, with 14 bases between. CDR3 coding DNA: TGTGCCAGCAGCCCCTGGGGCGGGCTCTACGAGCAGTACTTC. As protein: CASSPWGGLYEQYF.

This clonotype appeared a few times. The V gene is TRBV29-1, the J gene TRBJ2-6, with unresolved D. The CDR3 has 14 amino acids. Germline V gene sequence: CDR1 SQVTM, CDR2 ANQGSEA. Trimming pared 6 bases from V and 0 bases from J, leaving 9 bases between. The CDR3 reads CSVSTDSGANVLTF. The CDR3 DNA is TGCAGCGTCTCTACCGACTCTGGGGCCAACGTCCTGACTTTC.

This chain connects TRBV27 to TRBJ2-7; TRBD1 matches 7 bases. The CDR3 has 18 residues. Germline V gives CDR1 MNHEY, CDR2 SMNVEV (reference sequence). Unmatched junction bases numbered 16, after V lost 5 bases and J lost 0 bases. The CDR3 DNA reads TGTGCCAGCAGTACCCGACAGGGTCAGCGAACACTCTCCTACGAGCAGTACTTC. It codes for CASSTRQGQRTLSYEQYF.

The V and J genes are TRBV29-1 and TRBJ1-4; no clear D gene. The CDR3 extends over 13 amino acids. The ends were cut back, 6 bases at V and 3 bases at J, with 11 bases in the middle. The germline CDR1 and CDR2 sequences are SQVTM and ANQGSEA. For the CDR3, the DNA is TGCAGCGTGGGGAGCGGGGCTAATGAAAAACTGTTTTTT. This gives the protein CSVGSGANEKLFF. The whole variable domain, remainder taken from reference TRBV29-1 and TRBJ1-4, is SAVISQKPSRDICQRGTSLTIQCQVDSQVTMMFWYRQQPGQSLTLIATANQGSEATYESGFVIDKFPISRPNLTFSTLTVSNMSPEDSSIYLCSVGSGANEKLFFGSGTQLSVL.

This clonotype was detected a few times. This sequence joins TRBV4-2 and TRBJ2-5; possibly TRBD2 for D (5 bases). Germline values: CDR1 LGHNA, CDR2 YNFKEQ. The CDR3 is made up of 16 amino acids. V lost 0 bases and J 4 bases, leaving 15 bases between the germline ends. CDR3: CASSQDRLRGRETQYF. In nucleotides, the CDR3 is TGTGCCAGCAGCCAAGATCGGCTAAGAGGGCGAGAGACCCAGTACTTC.

This clonotype was seen a handful of times. In DNA, the CDR3 is TGCAGTGCTAGCAAACTCGGGGCAGACCATTACAATGAGCAGTTCTTC. It encodes CSASKLGADHYNEQFF. This chain uses TRBV20-1 with TRBJ2-1; D tentatively reads TRBD1 or TRBD2 (5 bases each). The germline gives CDR1 DFQATT, CDR2 SNEGSKA (reference sequence). The CDR3 covers 16 residues. Trimming cost V 3 bases and J 4 bases, with 19 bases left between them.

This clonotype was detected only a few times. The chain links TRBV7-2 to TRBJ2-1; tentatively, D is TRBD2 (5 bases). V was shortened by 2 bases and J by 0 bases, with 8 bases between the two germline ends. CDR1 and CDR2 (germline): SGHTA, FQGNSA. The CDR3 loop spans 15 amino acids. Written as DNA, the CDR3 is TGTGCCAGCAGCTTACGAAGCGGCTCCTACAATGAGCAGTTCTTC. Its protein is CASSLRSGSYNEQFF.

The V and J genes are TRBV7-2 and TRBJ1-6; TRBD1 agrees at 8 bases. Per germline, CDR1 SGHTA and CDR2 FQGNSA. The CDR3 is 16 amino acids. The V segment lost 1 base and the J segment 5 bases; nucleotides outside the gene matches: 4. As DNA, the CDR3 is TGTGCCAGCAGCTTAGACAGGGGGTTGAATAATTCACCCCTCCACTTT. This codes for CASSLDRGLNNSPLHF.

V usage is TRBV28 and J usage is TRBJ2-7, with a possible D match to TRBD1 (6 bases). The germline V gene encodes CDR1 MDHEN and CDR2 SYDVKM. V was cut by 8 bases and J by 10 bases, with 15 bases left in between. The CDR3 length is 11 residues. For the CDR3, the DNA is TGTGCCAGCCGCACGCCAGGGGCTCAGTACTTC. Encoded protein: CASRTPGAQYF. The full variable domain, its missing parts supplied by reference TRBV28 and TRBJ2-7, is DVKVTQSSRYLVKRTGEKVFLECVQDMDHENMFWYRQDPGLGLRLIYFSYDVKMKEKGDIPEGYSVSREKKERFSLILESASTNQTSMYLCASRTPGAQYFGPGTRLTVT.

This clonotype came up a few times. The chain uses TRBV4-3 and TRBJ2-7, with 7 positions matching TRBD2. This CDR3 has 15 amino acids. The V segment lost 1 base and the J segment 3 bases; nucleotides outside the gene matches: 6. CDR1 and CDR2 from the germline V gene are LGHNA and YSLEER. The CDR3 region is CASSQVAGVVYEQYF. The CDR3 bases are TGCGCCAGCAGCCAAGTAGCGGGCGTCGTCTACGAGCAGTACTTC.

The chain links TRBV12-3 or TRBV12-4 to TRBJ1-5; tentative D call: TRBD1 (6 bases). The CDR3 has 13 amino acids. Trimming shortened V by 5 bases and J by 7 bases, and 12 bases separated the two germline ends. The chain's CDR3 is CASSQGTQQPQHF. The CDR3 DNA is TGTGCCAGCAGTCAGGGGACCCAACAGCCCCAGCATTTT.

The J gene is TRBJ2-7, the V gene TRBV7-2; D might be TRBD1 (5 bases). The CDR3 consists of 12 residues. Germline assignment: CDR1 SGHTA and CDR2 FQGNSA. V was clipped by 3 bases and J by 11 bases, with 14 bases between them. CDR3 region: CASSLNQGKEYF. The DNA of the CDR3 is TGTGCCAGCAGCTTGAATCAGGGAAAGGAGTACTTC.

This rearrangement joins TRBV27 to TRBJ2-1; 7 nucleotides align to TRBD2. With 5 bases clipped from V and 4 bases from J, the junction kept 11 bases outside the gene matches. In germline, CDR1 is MNHEY, CDR2 SMNVEV (reference sequence). This CDR3 comprises 16 residues. Written as DNA, the CDR3 is TGTGCCAGCAGTGTGGTAGTGGGGAGGGGTTACAATGAGCAGTTCTTC. Amino acids: CASSVVVGRGYNEQFF.

This chain uses TRBV6-1 with TRBJ2-7, with D possibly called TRBD1 or TRBD2 (6 bases each). The V end lost 5 bases, the J end lost 3 bases, and 14 bases lay between the germline ends. This CDR3 region has 14 residues. The germline CDR1 and CDR2 sequences are MNHNS and SASEGT. This CDR3 reads CASSRGTFDYEQYF. CDR3 nucleotides: TGTGCCAGCAGTCGCGGGACATTTGACTACGAGCAGTACTTC.